One and the same sample provided the 7 T cell receptor beta chains below, sequenced in a study of circulating CD8 cells and anti-PD-1 response in melanoma. The QIAseq Immune Repertoire TCR panel built the libraries from roughly 15 ng of total RNA. From the reads, TCRdb called clonotypes with MiXCR, one entry per CDR3 protein. Of 560 or so distinct CDR3 sequences in the sample, 5.5% to 6% were seen once. From live CD3+CD8+TCRalphabeta+ cells, four PD-1 and/or TIGIT subsets were sorted. Sequenced material: CD8+ T cells from PBMCs, taken at baseline or after one month of anti-PD-1 therapy (not recorded which). The receptors originated from a human donor with melanoma.

For this clonotype: A much larger clone sits a single nucleotide away, making a read error possible. The conserved final phenylalanine or tryptophan is absent from the CDR3, which likely points to a read error. No DNA is shown, since the ends of the CDR3 on it are uncertain; the CDR3 is the one TCRdb lists. V gene TRBV4-1 combines with J gene TRBJ2-7; the DNA was not compared with TRBD2, the D call given in the table. The CDR3 adds up to 16 amino acids, both ends counted. In germline, CDR1 is MGHRA, CDR2 YSYEKL. The CDR3 protein is CASSQEAAGGLYERYS.

This chain links TRBV27 with TRBJ2-7, with 7 bases that match TRBD1. There are 15 residues in the CDR3. Germline CDR1 and CDR2: MNHEY and SMNVEV (reference sequence). V lost 7 bases and J lost 5; bases outside the gene matches: 14. The CDR3 sequence: CASTRQGIGPNEQYF. CDR3 DNA: TGTGCCAGCACCCGACAGGGTATTGGGCCCAACGAGCAGTACTTC.

This clonotype is deemed medium-sized. The chain carries TRBV29-1 and TRBJ1-3; maybe TRBD1 (5 bases). CDR1 SQVTM and CDR2 ANQGSEA come from the germline V gene. Trimming stripped 6 bases from V and 0 bases from J, with 9 bases between. The CDR3 is 13 residues long. This chain's CDR3 is CSVQDNSGNTIYF. CDR3 nucleotides: TGCAGCGTACAGGACAACTCTGGAAACACCATATATTTT.

This clonotype is medium-sized by share. Compared with germline, one end of the junction differs, possibly owing to a read error. V is TRBV25-1 and J is TRBJ2-1, with 7 bases fitting TRBD2. Germline V gene data show CDR1 as MGHDK and CDR2 as SYGVNS. This CDR3 has 14 amino acids. CDR3 DNA sequence: TGTGCCAGCAGCGTTGGGGGGGAAGCCGATGAGCGGTTCTTC. As protein: CASSVGGEADERFF.

In this sample, this clonotype is large (0.1 to 1%). The chain recombines TRBV25-1 with TRBJ2-2; no firm D call. The germline V gene encodes CDR1 MGHDK and CDR2 SYGVNS. V was clipped by 3 bases and J by 6 bases, with 11 bases between them. This CDR3 contains 14 residues. The CDR3 region is CASSDVRVAGELFF. The DNA of the CDR3 is TGTGCCAGCAGTGACGTTCGGGTCGCCGGGGAGCTGTTTTTT. The entire variable domain, with the rest obtained from reference TRBV25-1 and TRBJ2-2, is as follows: EADIYQTPRYLVIGTGKKITLECSQTMGHDKMYWYQQDPGMELHLIHYSYGVNSTEKGDLSSESTVSRIRTEHFPLTLESARPSHTSQYLCASSDVRVAGELFFGEGSRLTVL.

By share, this clonotype counts as medium-sized. J is TRBJ1-1 and V is TRBV20-1; a possible D gene is TRBD1 (5 bases). The germline gives CDR1 DFQATT, CDR2 SNEGSKA (reference sequence). Trimming removed 6 bases from V and 4 bases from J, with 18 bases in between. This CDR3 is built from 14 residues. The CDR3 loop is CSAPMAGQSTEAFF. In DNA form, the CDR3 reads TGCAGTGCCCCAATGGCGGGGCAGAGCACTGAAGCTTTCTTT.

This clonotype was found a few times. A read error is possible here, since a much larger clone lies one base away. This chain uses TRBV7-2 with TRBJ1-3; 8 nucleotides line up with TRBD1. Germline V gene sequence: CDR1 SGHTA, CDR2 FQGNSA. This CDR3 region has 13 residues. With 3 bases clipped from V and 8 bases from J, the junction kept 3 bases outside the gene matches. The CDR3 here is CASSFGQGYTIYF. The CDR3 DNA follows: TGTGCCAGCAGCTTTGGACAGGGATACACCATATATTTT.